This T cell receptor (beta chain) came from a study of vaccination effects on CD4 cells after COVID-19. Study-wide background: Either the BNT162b2 or mRNA-1273 vaccine was given to participants in two doses.

With V trimmed by 6 bases and J by 3 bases, 10 bases remained unmatched. The CDR3 is 15 amino acids. Germline-derived CDR1 and CDR2 are SQVTM and ANQGSEA. The table came from immunoSEQ multiplex PCR; TCRdb's copy has only in-frame clones and leaves some out. This table has 25,000 or so clones, 70% to 80% appearing once. Worth noting for this clone: Antigen: not known.

CD4+ T cells specific for antigen were expanded with viral peptide pools by the ViraFEST assay before sequencing. Investigators separated out CD4+ T cells once around 9 days of culture had passed. No vaccinee had earlier SARS-CoV-2 infection, and nucleocapsid antibodies were negative. Cultivation was performed at some 1.9 million PBMC per well with 9 to 10 IU/ml IL-2 and about 10 ug/ml peptides added. The receptor was isolated from a human donor who received a COVID-19 vaccine. The genes are TRBV29-1 and TRBJ2-7; 11 bases agree with TRBD2. The specimen comprised CD4+ T cells from PBMCs cultured with HCoV-OC43 spike peptides, sampled before COVID-19 vaccination. The subset was: HCoV-OC43 spike overlapping peptide pool stimulation. CDR3 sequence: CSVSYLAGGLYEQYF. The CDR3 DNA follows: TGCAGCGTATCCTACCTAGCGGGAGGTCTCTACGAGCAGTACTTC.